This T cell receptor beta chain was identified in a study of T cell responses to AZD1222 COVID-19 vaccine. V gave up 5 bases and J gave up 4 bases; unmatched junction bases: 8. The CDR3 runs to 15 residues. Per the germline V gene, CDR1 is SGHAT and CDR2 is FQNNGV. Repertoires were generated with immunoSEQ multiplex PCR, while TCRdb's copy carries only in-frame clones and drops some. The sample holds roughly 140,000 clones; roughly 93% are singletons and the top ten take about 12%. This TCR was recovered from an adult who had recovered from COVID-19. The sequencing here drew on peripheral blood, taken after recovery from COVID-19. The gene calls are TRBV11-2 and TRBJ1-2, with 9 bases matching TRBD1. For the CDR3, the DNA is TGTGCCAGCAGCCCCCCGGGACAGGGTCGCTATGGCTACACCTTC. This encodes CASSPPGQGRYGYTF.